This paragraph covers one TCR beta chain sequence. CDR3 length: 15 residues. Deletions cut 2 bases from V and 4 bases from J, with 14 bases between. Germline V lookup: CDR1 SGHTA, CDR2 FQGNSA. This sample was taken from a study of blood T cell repertoires in COVID-19. On the study more broadly: Spain, Italy and the United States supplied samples that represented acute and convalescent COVID-19. In each case, the material was cDNA or gDNA derived from T cells, B-cell-depleted T cells, or PBMCs.

Under the authors' procedure: Estimation of nucleated cell counts relied on the amplification of reference gene primers. Clones were sequenced by immunoSEQ multiplex PCR, and TCRdb holds only the in-frame ones, with some missing. The V and J calls and clone size are taken from that table; D and trimming were inferred from the DNA. Of fewer than 150,000 clones listed, more than 80% were seen once; the top ten hold 4.3%. The clonotype originates from a human donor in a cohort sampled during active COVID-19. The V gene is TRBV7-2, the J gene TRBJ1-2; no reliable D call. Input material: peripheral blood. CDR3: CASSLSDAETYGYTF. As DNA, the CDR3 is TGTGCCAGCAGCTTAAGCGATGCGGAAACCTATGGCTACACCTTC.